The 16 T cell receptor beta chains below all came from one sample that was sequenced in a study of shared clonotypes between healthy human individuals. The data were produced by immunoSEQ multiplex PCR, yet TCRdb's version contains in-frame clones alone and is incomplete. The sample has 2 million to 3 million clones; 93% are singletons. The source material was naive CD4+ T cells from PBMCs. The subset was: CD45RA+ positively selected. All receptors come from a man aged 18-30 years in good health. Some clones in this sample may be carry-over from other donors' samples.

V gene TRBV4-2 combines with J gene TRBJ2-7, with 7 bases lining up with TRBD2. Germline V gives CDR1 LGHNA, CDR2 YNFKEQ. This CDR3 region has 16 residues. V shed 2 bases and J 1 base; nucleotides not matched to a gene: 8. CDR3 protein: CASSQRGGTTSYEQYF. The CDR3, as DNA: TGTGCCAGCAGCCAAAGAGGCGGGACTACGTCCTACGAGCAGTACTTC.

A remark on this clone: Germline and junction disagree at one end, which may indicate a read error. This chain uses TRBV5-1 with TRBJ2-3; 10 positions agree with TRBD2. The CDR3 consists of 16 residues. The V gene's germline CDR1 is SGHRS and CDR2 YFSETQ. The DNA for the CDR3 is TGCGCCAGCAGCCAGGGGACTAGCGAGTTCACAGATGCGCAGTATTTT. Protein sequence: CASSQGTSEFTDAQYF.

CDR3 sequence reads: CSVVSTGAVTDTQYF. The CDR3 coding sequence is TGCAGCGTTGTGAGCACAGGGGCTGTCACAGATACGCAGTATTTT. This chain links TRBV29-1 with TRBJ2-3, with 7 bases identical to TRBD1. V dropped 4 bases and J dropped 2; count of bases not matched to a gene: 9. Germline-derived CDR1 and CDR2 are SQVTM and ANQGSEA. The CDR3 contains 15 residues.

The V and J genes are TRBV4-3 and TRBJ2-3; D ambiguous. CDR1 and CDR2 (germline): LGHNA, YSLEER. The length of the CDR3 is 15 residues. Trimming left V 3 bases short and J 1 base short, with 11 bases between. The CDR3: CASSHSPARTDTQYF. DNA for the CDR3: TGCGCCAGCAGCCACTCCCCTGCCCGCACAGATACGCAGTATTTT.

The chain employs TRBV29-1 and TRBJ1-1; 11 nucleotides line up with TRBD1. The CDR3 totals 15 residues. Per germline, CDR1 SQVTM and CDR2 ANQGSEA. Trimming cost V 2 bases and J 9 bases; bases outside gene matches: 11. CDR3 loop: CSVEYTSRTGGQAFF. The DNA for the CDR3 is TGCAGCGTTGAATACACCTCCCGGACAGGGGGCCAAGCTTTCTTT.

This sequence joins TRBV21-1 and TRBJ2-1; TRBD1 is the table's D call and was not checked against the DNA. TRBV21-1 is listed as a pseudogene. CDR3 length: 18 residues. Here the CDR3 reads CASSKRIGGHPPNNEQFF. CDR3 nucleotide sequence: TGTGCCAGCAGCAAAAGGATAGGGGGACACCCTCCAAACAATGAGCAGTTCTTC.

This clone was seen a handful of times. The chain is built from TRBV28 and TRBJ1-5; D perhaps matches TRBD1 (5 bases). The CDR3 runs 16 residues. The germline CDR1 and CDR2 sequences are MDHEN and SYDVKM. Trimming shortened V by 5 bases and J by 7 bases, and 21 bases separated the two germline ends. The CDR3 DNA is TGTGCCAGCAGTGGGGACCTAACCAGGACGGGGCAGCCCCAGCATTTT. Its translation is CASSGDLTRTGQPQHF.

This chain connects TRBV2 to TRBJ1-1, with 9 positions matching TRBD1. Trimming removed 5 bases from V and 3 bases from J; junction bases left unmatched: 7. Germline lookup yields CDR1 SNHLY and CDR2 FYNNEI. The CDR3 is made up of 15 amino acids. CDR3 sequence: CASSWGQGRDTEAFF. CDR3 nucleotide sequence: TGTGCCAGCAGTTGGGGACAGGGAAGAGACACTGAAGCTTTCTTT.

This chain connects TRBV7-8 to TRBJ2-3, with D possibly matching TRBD2 (6 bases). The CDR3 contains 15 residues. From germline, CDR1 is SGHVS and CDR2 FQNEAQ. V lost 2 bases and J 5 bases, leaving 14 bases between the germline ends. The CDR3 protein is CASSLYGRPEDTQYF. The DNA for the CDR3 is TGTGCCAGCAGCTTATACGGGAGACCGGAAGATACGCAGTATTTT.

The CDR3 DNA sequence: TGCGCCAGCAGCCGCCCCCCAGGGTTGAACACTGAAGCTTTCTTT. Protein product: CASSRPPGLNTEAFF. V is TRBV4-1 and J is TRBJ1-1; the D gene is possibly TRBD1 (5 bases). The CDR3 sequence is 15 residues long. CDR1 and CDR2 (germline): MGHRA, YSYEKL. The V gene lost 4 bases and the J gene lost 0 bases, with 12 bases spanning the gap.

The chain is built from TRBV27 and TRBJ2-7; TRBD2 agrees at 9 bases. Trimming removed 5 bases from V and 3 bases from J; junction bases left unmatched: 8. Germline V gene data show CDR1 as MNHEY and CDR2 as SMNVEV (reference sequence). CDR3 length equals 15 residues. The DNA of the CDR3 is TGTGCCAGCAGTGAAAAGGGGACTAGCTTCTACGAGCAGTACTTC. Translated: CASSEKGTSFYEQYF.

V gene TRBV18 combines with J gene TRBJ2-2; possible D gene TRBD2, 5 bases. CDR3 length: 14 residues. The ends were cut back, 4 bases at V and 4 bases at J, with 10 bases in the middle. From germline, CDR1 is KGHSH and CDR2 LQKENI. This chain's CDR3 is CASSQTRGTGELFF. CDR3 in DNA: TGTGCCAGCTCACAGACTCGGGGCACCGGGGAGCTGTTTTTT.

The genes are TRBV4-1 and TRBJ1-5; TRBD1 is a possible D gene (6 bases). From germline, CDR1 is MGHRA and CDR2 YSYEKL. This CDR3 is built from 19 residues. Trimming pared 3 bases from V and 0 bases from J, leaving 21 bases between. The CDR3 sequence: CASSHAATGTEYSNQPQHF. The CDR3 nucleotides read TGCGCCAGCAGCCACGCAGCCACAGGGACCGAATATAGCAATCAGCCCCAGCATTTT.

The V and J genes are TRBV19 and TRBJ2-7; no definite D call. V was trimmed by 10 bases and J by 0 bases, leaving 16 bases between them. Germline loops: CDR1 LNHDA, CDR2 SQIVND (reference sequence). The CDR3 extends over 14 amino acids. The CDR3 loop reads CATRTEAYSYEQYF. In DNA, the CDR3 is TGTGCCACGAGGACCGAAGCGTACTCCTACGAGCAGTACTTC. Together with reference TRBV19 and TRBJ2-7, the CDR3 gives the full variable domain: DGGITQSPKYLFRKEGQNVTLSCEQNLNHDAMYWYRQDPGQGLRLIYYSQIVNDFQKGDIAEGYSVSREKKESFPLTVTSAQKNPTAFYLCATRTEAYSYEQYFGPGTRLTVT.

In nucleotides, the CDR3 is TGTGCCAGCAGCTTGTTATCGGGGCCGAGCTACGAGCAGTACTTC. Protein sequence: CASSLLSGPSYEQYF. The rearrangement uses TRBV5-6 and TRBJ2-7; possibly TRBD1 or TRBD2 for D (5 bases each). V lost 1 base and J 3 bases, leaving 14 bases between the germline ends. The CDR3 has 15 amino acids. Germline loops: CDR1 SGHDT, CDR2 YYEEEE.

The chain combines TRBV5-6 with TRBJ2-3; tentative D call: TRBD1 (5 bases). This CDR3 comprises 15 residues. The V gene lost 2 bases and the J gene lost 7 bases, with 17 bases spanning the gap. Germline loops: CDR1 SGHDT, CDR2 YYEEEE. The CDR3 spells CASSFRGRQAYTQYF. CDR3 coding DNA: TGTGCCAGCAGCTTTAGGGGCCGCCAGGCATATACGCAGTATTTT. Full variable domain (missing parts from reference TRBV5-6 and TRBJ2-3): DAGVTQSPTHLIKTRGQQVTLRCSPKSGHDTVSWYQQALGQGPQFIFQYYEEEERQRGNFPDRFSGHQFPNYSSELNVNALLLGDSALYLCASSFRGRQAYTQYFGPGTRLTVL.